This TCR beta chain was captured by sequencing in a study of blood T cell repertoires in COVID-19. This clone was seen a few times. V was shortened by 0 bases and J by 8 bases, with 11 bases between the two germline ends. The CDR3 runs to 15 residues. CDR1 and CDR2 from the germline V gene are LNHNV and YYDKDF (reference sequence). The cohort comprised adults aged roughly 18 to 90 years residing in about two dozen US areas. TCRdb keeps only in-frame clones here, not all; method: immunoSEQ multiplex PCR. The table records over 350,000 clones, 85% to 90% of them present only once. The sample taken for sequencing was PBMCs or T cells enriched from blood (not recorded which). This sequence originates from a woman between 45 and 60 years old who had recovered from COVID-19. The chain employs TRBV15 and TRBJ1-6, with D possibly being TRBD1 (6 bases). CDR3 loop: CATSRENRVDSPLHF. In DNA, the CDR3 is TGTGCCACCAGCAGAGAAAACAGGGTTGATTCACCCCTCCACTTT.